This passage covers 11 T cell receptor beta chains from one sample sequenced in a study of shared clonotypes between healthy human individuals. Assay: immunoSEQ multiplex PCR; the TCRdb copy retains only in-frame clones and omits some. The sample records around 1,900,000 clones, approximately 92% being singletons. The naive CD8 population came from CD45RO-negative cells selected for CCR7, without terminally differentiated effector memory CD45RA+ cells. Sequencing was performed on naive CD8+ T cells from PBMCs. The receptors come from a young man in good health. Some clones in this sample may be carry-over from other donors' samples.

The J gene is TRBJ2-2, the V gene TRBV28, with 7 bases lining up with TRBD1. The CDR3 totals 15 residues. Germline V gene sequence: CDR1 MDHEN, CDR2 SYDVKM. V shed 5 bases and J 8 bases; nucleotides not matched to a gene: 11. The CDR3 region is CASSPPGTVSGELFF. The DNA of the CDR3 is TGTGCCAGCAGTCCACCCGGGACAGTTTCTGGGGAGCTGTTTTTT.

Notes on this clone: Other DNA sequences from this sample encode an identical CDR3 as well. This sequence joins TRBV7-9 and TRBJ2-1; 8 bases match TRBD2. Trimming at V came to 4 bases and at J to 4 bases, leaving 6 bases not matched to a gene. The CDR3 is 15 residues long. From germline, CDR1 is SEHNR and CDR2 FQNEAQ (reference sequence). As DNA, the CDR3 is TGTGCCAGCAGCTCCAGCGGGAGTCTGTACAATGAGCAGTTCTTC. It specifies CASSSSGSLYNEQFF.

The chain recombines TRBV7-2 with TRBJ1-3; D ambiguous. Trimming pared 5 bases from V and 4 bases from J, leaving 15 bases between. Per germline, CDR1 SGHTA and CDR2 FQGNSA. The CDR3 is 15 residues long. The CDR3 loop reads CASSPRPGLGNTIYF. Written as DNA, the CDR3 is TGTGCCAGCAGCCCCCGGCCAGGATTAGGAAACACCATATATTTT.

This clone was found once. Other DNA sequences in the sample encode the same CDR3. This rearrangement joins TRBV13 to TRBJ2-1, with TRBD2 matching 10 bases. The CDR3 is 15 residues long. The germline V gene has CDR1 PRHDT and CDR2 FYEKMQ (reference sequence). Unmatched junction bases numbered 5, after V lost 5 bases and J lost 4 bases. This chain's CDR3 is CASSLLAGSYNEQFF. Here the CDR3 DNA reads TGTGCCAGCAGCCTACTAGCGGGATCATACAATGAGCAGTTCTTC.

V is TRBV28 and J is TRBJ1-5, with a tentative D call TRBD1 (5 bases). The CDR3 contains 15 residues. The germline V gene has CDR1 MDHEN and CDR2 SYDVKM. The ends were cut back, 7 bases at V and 2 bases at J, with 15 bases in the middle. Here the CDR3 DNA reads TGTGCCAGCACCTGGGACGGGGGGGGCAATCAGCCCCAGCATTTT. Amino acid sequence: CASTWDGGGNQPQHF.

The chain combines TRBV7-3 with TRBJ2-7; unclear D gene. The CDR3 covers 12 residues. V lost 2 bases and J 5 bases, leaving 7 bases between the germline ends. CDR1 is SGHTA, CDR2 FQGTGA, per germline. CDR3: CASSLEADEQYF. The CDR3 DNA is TGTGCCAGCAGCTTAGAGGCAGACGAGCAGTACTTC.

V is TRBV7-9 and J is TRBJ2-5; D is uncertain. Germline V gene sequence: CDR1 SEHNR, CDR2 FQNEAQ (reference sequence). The CDR3 runs 14 residues. V lost 5 bases and J lost 4, with 14 bases in between. As DNA, the CDR3 is TGTGCCAGCAGCACTGGGGTAGCCCCAGAGACCCAGTACTTC. It codes for CASSTGVAPETQYF.

On this clone itself: The same CDR3 can be traced to other DNA sequences in this sample. V and J are TRBV14 and TRBJ1-1, with D unresolved. The length of the CDR3 is 13 residues. V lost 1 base and J lost 2, with 5 bases in between. CDR1 and CDR2 from the germline V gene are SGHDN and FVKESK. This chain's CDR3 is CASSQAANTEAFF. In nucleotides, the CDR3 is TGTGCCAGCAGCCAAGCCGCAAACACTGAAGCTTTCTTT.

The V gene is TRBV2, the J gene TRBJ2-7; possible D gene TRBD1, 5 bases. Germline V gives CDR1 SNHLY, CDR2 FYNNEI. V was shortened by 3 bases and J by 0 bases, with 9 bases between the two germline ends. The CDR3 consists of 14 residues. CDR3 DNA sequence: TGTGCCAGCAGTGAGGGGCAGCTCTCCTACGAGCAGTACTTC. Protein product: CASSEGQLSYEQYF.

The chain couples TRBV11-2 to TRBJ2-5, with 7 bases lining up with TRBD2. The CDR3 has 14 residues. In germline, CDR1 is SGHAT, CDR2 FQNNGV. V dropped 4 bases and J dropped 4; count of bases not matched to a gene: 6. The CDR3 DNA reads TGTGCCAGCAGCTGGATTGCGGGAGCAGAGACCCAGTACTTC. As protein: CASSWIAGAETQYF.

As concerns this clone: Other DNA sequences of this sample code for an identical CDR3. The rearrangement joins TRBV28 to TRBJ1-1; D perhaps matches TRBD1 (6 bases). CDR3 length equals 12 residues. CDR1 is MDHEN, CDR2 SYDVKM, per germline. The V end lost 5 bases, the J end lost 5 bases, and 9 bases lay between the germline ends. This chain's CDR3 is CASSTQGTEAFF. CDR3 coding DNA: TGTGCCAGCAGTACCCAGGGGACTGAAGCTTTCTTT.